This record looks at one T cell receptor (beta chain) sequence and its context. A second PCR, run for about 7 to 11 cycles, used a sample-barcoded 5' primer plus a J-beta primer mix. TCRdb passed the 5' RACE reads through MiXCR, listing each CDR3 protein once. The sample has 780,000 or so distinct CDR3 sequences; 56% are singletons. This sample is part of a study of blood T cells in healthy people across ages. Trimming pared 8 bases from V and 1 base from J, leaving 14 bases between. Germline V gene sequence: CDR1 SNHLY, CDR2 FYNNEI. There are 14 residues in the CDR3. The clonotype was recovered from a man between 40 and 49 years old in good health. The sequenced sample consisted of blood. The chain combines TRBV2 with TRBJ1-2, with D maybe TRBD1 (6 bases). In DNA form, the CDR3 reads TGTGCCAGCCGGGGACACGCTGATAACTATGGCTACACCTTC. This sequence encodes CASRGHADNYGYTF. The whole variable domain, remainder taken from reference TRBV2 and TRBJ1-2, is EPEVTQTPSHQVTQMGQEVILRCVPISNHLYFYWYRQILGQKVEFLVSFYNNEISEKSEIFDDQFSVERPDGSNFTLKIRSTKLEDSAMYFCASRGHADNYGYTFGSGTRLTVV.